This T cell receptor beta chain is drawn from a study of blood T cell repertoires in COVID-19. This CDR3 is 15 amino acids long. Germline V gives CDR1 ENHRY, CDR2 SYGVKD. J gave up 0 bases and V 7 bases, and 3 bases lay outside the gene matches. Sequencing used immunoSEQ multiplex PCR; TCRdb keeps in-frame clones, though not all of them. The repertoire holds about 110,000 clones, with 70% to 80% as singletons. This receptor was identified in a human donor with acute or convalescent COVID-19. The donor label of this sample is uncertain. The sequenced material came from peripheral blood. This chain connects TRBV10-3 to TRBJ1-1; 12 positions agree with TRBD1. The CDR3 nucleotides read TGTGCCATCACCGGGACAGGGGGCCTGAACACTGAAGCTTTCTTT. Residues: CAITGTGGLNTEAFF.